This T cell receptor beta chain was captured in a study of shared clonotypes between healthy human individuals. Sequenced by immunoSEQ multiplex PCR; TCRdb stores in-frame clones only, minus some. The sample includes a few million clones, approximately 90% of them seen just once. CD45RA+ naive and CD45RA-negative memory subsets were separated from CD4+ cells. CDR1 and CDR2 (germline): WNHNN, SYGVQD (reference sequence). Trimming left V 3 bases short and J 2 bases short, with 15 bases between. The CDR3 spans 16 residues. The TCR sequence derives from a man aged 18-30 years in good health. Some clones in this sample may be carry-over from other donors' samples. Sequenced input: naive CD4+ T cells from PBMCs. The subset here: CD45RA+ positively selected. This chain uses TRBV10-1 with TRBJ2-3; possible D gene TRBD2, 6 bases. The DNA for the CDR3 is TGCGCCAGCAGTGATCCTCCGGGACTTAACACAGATACGCAGTATTTT. Protein: CASSDPPGLNTDTQYF.